This T cell receptor beta chain was sequenced for a study of cytomegalovirus exposure and HLA in healthy donors. Whole-study context: Early on, a data release was issued that held 80 million or so unique TCRs from HLA-typed donors. The study's findings and limits: An analysis was carried out later, and it reportedly showed fewer N-insertions in an Asian-associated ancestry cluster than the roughly 670-donor mean.

Amplification used 60 Vbeta primers and 13 Jbeta primers. Some clones are missing from TCRdb's copy, which holds only in-frame ones; the method was immunoSEQ multiplex PCR. The table has around 150,000 clones, around 63% seen once. This clone was detected only a few times. Its target is unknown. CDR3 length equals 14 residues. Trimming took 4 bases from V and 4 from J, leaving 15 bases between them. Germline values: CDR1 SGHNT, CDR2 YYREEE (reference sequence). The TCR was taken from a young woman in good health and CMV-seropositive. The chain is built from TRBV5-4 and TRBJ2-7; tentative D call: TRBD2 (6 bases). The sample taken for sequencing was PBMCs. CDR3 DNA: TGTGCCAGCAGCCTTGGGTTAGCGGATTACGAGCAGTACTTC. It specifies CASSLGLADYEQYF.